What follows are 27 T cell receptor beta chains derived from one specimen sequenced in a study of blood T cells in healthy people across ages. Through a sample-barcoded 5' primer and a J-beta primer mix, a second PCR was run for 7 to 11 cycles. TCRdb independently ran MiXCR on the 5' RACE reads; one entry per CDR3 protein. The table has 550,000 to 750,000 distinct CDR3 sequences, approximately 21% seen once. Source material: blood. These receptors came from a man in his 70s in good health.

This clonotype was counted a few times. This rearrangement joins TRBV7-9 to TRBJ2-5; 8 bases align to TRBD2. The CDR3 is 15 residues long. With V trimmed by 1 base and J by 5 bases, 6 bases remained unmatched. CDR1 is SEHNR, CDR2 FQNEAQ, per germline (reference sequence). CDR3 DNA: TGTGCCAGCAGCTTAGAGGGACTAGAGAAGGAGACCCAGTACTTC. Its protein product is CASSLEGLEKETQYF.

Only a few counts were recorded for this clonotype. V gene TRBV7-9 combines with J gene TRBJ2-1, with D perhaps given as TRBD1 or TRBD2 (6 bases each). Per the germline V gene, CDR1 is SEHNR and CDR2 is FQNEAQ (reference sequence). This CDR3 has 14 amino acids. Trimming removed 4 bases at V and 4 bases at J, with 11 bases between. CDR3 amino acids: CASSSAGQYNEQFF. CDR3 sequence (DNA): TGTGCCAGCAGCTCTGCGGGACAATACAATGAGCAGTTCTTC.

The chain couples TRBV20-1 to TRBJ2-7, with 16 positions matching TRBD2. From germline, CDR1 is DFQATT and CDR2 SNEGSKA (reference sequence). V trimming: 3 bases; J trimming: 8 bases; junction bases outside the gene matches: 10. This CDR3 comprises 16 residues. CDR3: CSAREGTSGREKKQYF. CDR3 DNA: TGCAGTGCTAGGGAAGGGACTAGCGGGAGGGAAAAGAAGCAGTACTTC.

The chain uses TRBV6-2 or TRBV6-3 and TRBJ1-5, with D unresolved. V shed 2 bases and J shed 6 bases, with 5 bases lying between them. The CDR3 runs to 12 residues. Germline CDR1 is MNHEY and CDR2 is SVGEGT. CDR3 amino acids: CASSYLSQPQHF. CDR3 in DNA: TGTGCCAGCAGTTACCTAAGTCAGCCCCAGCATTTT.

This clonotype was recorded at least ten times. The chain links TRBV3-1 to TRBJ1-1, with D possibly being TRBD1 (6 bases). The CDR3 loop spans 15 amino acids. In germline, CDR1 is LGHDT, CDR2 YNNKEL (reference sequence). V was clipped by 1 base and J by 1 base, with 10 bases between them. The CDR3 nucleotides are TGTGCCAGCAGCCAAGGACAGGCCGCGAACACTGAAGCTTTCTTT. It is translated as CASSQGQAANTEAFF.

V is TRBV5-1 and J is TRBJ2-2; D perhaps matches TRBD1 (6 bases). Germline loops: CDR1 SGHRS, CDR2 YFSETQ. V shed 3 bases and J shed 0 bases, with 15 bases lying between them. This CDR3 comprises 17 residues. The CDR3 region is CASSSNFQGTNTGELFF. The CDR3 region has the DNA TGCGCCAGCAGCTCGAACTTCCAGGGGACGAACACCGGGGAGCTGTTTTTT.

This clonotype was seen only a few times. The gene calls are TRBV7-3 and TRBJ2-3; the D is unclear. Trimming took off 1 base at V and 4 bases at J, with 9 bases between the two ends. CDR1 and CDR2 from the germline V gene are SGHTA and FQGTGA. This CDR3 has 14 amino acids. In nucleotides, the CDR3 is TGTGCCAGCAGCTTAATGGCTAGTTCAGATACGCAGTATTTT. Its translation: CASSLMASSDTQYF.

The gene calls are TRBV14 and TRBJ2-7; 7 bases are shared with TRBD1. The J call may be mistaken, given a closer DNA end match to TRBJ2-1. From germline, CDR1 is SGHDN and CDR2 FVKESK. The CDR3 runs 13 residues. The CDR3 DNA sequence: TGTGCCAGCACTGGACAGGTCTGGGATGAGCAGTTCTTC. Protein: CASTGQVWDEQFF.

This clonotype was seen more than once but under ten times. The V gene is TRBV6-5, the J gene TRBJ2-2, with 8 bases identical to TRBD1. The CDR3 contains 15 residues. The germline V gene encodes CDR1 MNHEY and CDR2 SVGAGI. Losses at the gene ends were 5 bases for V and 5 bases for J; bases not matched to a gene: 7. The CDR3 sequence: CASSPDRARTGELFF. The CDR3 nucleotides are TGTGCCAGCAGTCCGGACAGGGCGAGGACCGGGGAGCTGTTTTTT.

This clonotype was observed a few times. V is TRBV3-1 and J is TRBJ2-5; unclear D gene. TRBJ2-1 matches the DNA end more closely, so the J call is doubtful. Per germline, CDR1 LGHDT and CDR2 YNNKEL (reference sequence). The CDR3 consists of 13 residues. Here the CDR3 reads CASSSVADNEQFF. The DNA for the CDR3 is TGTGCCAGCAGCTCAGTGGCCGACAATGAGCAGTTCTTC.

The J gene is TRBJ1-5, the V gene TRBV6-1; the D is unclear. Germline CDR1 MNHNS, CDR2 SASEGT. CDR3 length equals 12 residues. Between the trimmed V and J ends, which lost 3 bases and 8 bases, there was a span of 8 bases. The CDR3 loop is CASSDAAEPQHF. The CDR3, as DNA: TGTGCCAGCAGTGATGCGGCCGAGCCCCAGCATTTT.

The chain combines TRBV3-1 with TRBJ2-7; D is possibly TRBD2 (5 bases). The length of the CDR3 is 13 residues. The germline V gene encodes CDR1 LGHDT and CDR2 YNNKEL (reference sequence). V lost 6 bases, J lost 6 bases, and 15 bases lay in between. In DNA form, the CDR3 reads TGTGCCAGCAGTCTGTTTGGAGGCGGCGAGCAGTACTTC. Translated: CASSLFGGGEQYF.

This clonotype was observed a handful of times. CDR3 loop: CASSLSGPVQETQYF. In DNA, the CDR3 is TGCGCCAGCAGCTTGTCGGGACCGGTACAAGAGACCCAGTACTTC. The chain couples TRBV5-1 to TRBJ2-5, with D possibly called TRBD1 or TRBD2 (5 bases each). Germline V gene lookup returns CDR1 SGHRS and CDR2 YFSETQ. Trimming took 1 base from V and 2 from J, leaving 12 bases between them. There are 15 residues in the CDR3.

This clonotype was observed a few times. This sequence joins TRBV7-9 and TRBJ2-3; D gene ambiguous. Germline V gene lookup returns CDR1 SEHNR and CDR2 FQNEAQ (reference sequence). The CDR3 length is 12 residues. V lost 4 bases to trimming and J lost 7 bases, with 9 bases between them. CDR3 coding DNA: TGTGCCAGCAGCTACTCAGGAAATACGCAGTATTTT. Its protein is CASSYSGNTQYF.

This chain uses TRBV6-2 or TRBV6-3 with TRBJ2-3; the D is unclear. Germline CDR1 and CDR2: MNHEY and SVGEGT. This CDR3 spans 16 amino acids. V lost 11 bases and J lost 1, with 22 bases in between. The CDR3 nucleotides read TGTGCCTGCTGTACTCAAAAGAGATTTGGCACAGATACGCAGTATTTT. Protein sequence: CACCTQKRFGTDTQYF.

This clonotype turned up a few times. V gene TRBV29-1 combines with J gene TRBJ2-5, with 10 bases lining up with TRBD1. Per the germline V gene, CDR1 is SQVTM and CDR2 is ANQGSEA. The CDR3 is 12 amino acids. V lost 6 bases, J lost 4 bases, and 2 bases stayed unmatched. CDR3 coding DNA: TGCAGCGTCGACAGGGGGCGAGAGACCCAGTACTTC. Protein product: CSVDRGRETQYF.

The chain links TRBV28 to TRBJ2-7; 9 bases are a match to TRBD2. This CDR3 contains 14 residues. The junction had 8 bases not matched to a gene; V was cut back by 8 bases and J by 3 bases. Germline-derived CDR1 and CDR2 are MDHEN and SYDVKM. The CDR3 loop is CASRGGAKNYEQYF. CDR3 DNA: TGTGCCAGCCGCGGGGGGGCGAAGAACTACGAGCAGTACTTC.

This clonotype showed up many times. V usage is TRBV7-3 and J usage is TRBJ1-1; D gene uncertain. Trimming stripped 2 bases from V and 0 bases from J, with 4 bases between. The germline CDR1 and CDR2 sequences are SGHTA and FQGTGA. This CDR3 has 13 residues. CDR3 in amino acids: CASSLELNTEAFF. CDR3 nucleotide sequence: TGTGCCAGCAGCTTAGAATTGAACACTGAAGCTTTCTTT.

This clonotype was seen a few times. The V and J genes are TRBV6-6 and TRBJ2-5; TRBD1 matches 7 bases. The CDR3 runs to 13 residues. With 8 bases clipped from V and 4 bases from J, the junction kept 7 bases outside the gene matches. Germline V gives CDR1 MNHNY, CDR2 SVGAGI (reference sequence). The CDR3, as DNA: TGTGCCAGCTCGGACAGGAAAAGAGAGACCCAGTACTTC. As protein: CASSDRKRETQYF.

This clonotype occurred a few times. J is TRBJ2-5 and V is TRBV27; D remains ambiguous. Trimming stripped 6 bases from V and 4 bases from J, with 18 bases between. CDR1 and CDR2 from the germline V gene are MNHEY and SMNVEV (reference sequence). The CDR3 extends over 15 amino acids. Here the CDR3 DNA reads TGTGCCAGCAGCCACGCATTCCGGGCAAGAGAGACCCAGTACTTC. Protein sequence: CASSHAFRARETQYF.

The chain recombines TRBV12-3 or TRBV12-4 with TRBJ2-1; the match to TRBD2 covers 15 bases. This CDR3 comprises 15 residues. The junction had 4 bases not matched to a gene; V was cut back by 6 bases and J by 7 bases. CDR3 region: CASRGLAGGRNEQFF. The CDR3 DNA sequence: TGTGCCAGCAGAGGACTAGCGGGAGGGAGGAATGAGCAGTTCTTC.

This clonotype came up a few times. A read error is possible here, since a much larger clone lies one base away. The chain links TRBV28 to TRBJ2-5; 7 bases match TRBD1. The J call may be wrong; the DNA end is better matched by TRBJ2-7. Germline-derived CDR1 and CDR2 are MDHEN and SYDVKM. This CDR3 has 14 amino acids. The CDR3 protein is CAGSPGQRNYEQYF. The CDR3 nucleotides are TGTGCCGGCAGCCCGGGACAGCGGAACTACGAGCAGTACTTC.

V is TRBV20-1 and J is TRBJ2-7, with 11 bases aligning to TRBD2. The CDR3 loop spans 15 amino acids. V shed 3 bases, J shed 4 bases, and the junction held 8 bases outside the gene matches. Germline loops: CDR1 DFQATT, CDR2 SNEGSKA (reference sequence). The CDR3 is CSARISGRALYEQYF. The CDR3, as DNA: TGCAGTGCTAGGATTAGCGGGAGGGCCCTTTACGAGCAGTACTTC.

This clonotype was seen a handful of times. V is TRBV19 and J is TRBJ1-1; D gene unclear. Trimming removed 3 bases from V and 7 bases from J, with 9 bases in between. Germline V gene sequence: CDR1 LNHDA, CDR2 SQIVND (reference sequence). CDR3 length: 12 residues. The CDR3 DNA follows: TGTGCCAGTAGTATGTTGGGTTATGAAGCTTTCTTT. Protein sequence: CASSMLGYEAFF.

This chain links TRBV5-5 with TRBJ1-1; 7 bases align to TRBD1. Germline V gene lookup returns CDR1 SGHKS and CDR2 YYEKEE (reference sequence). The CDR3 spans 14 residues. The trim removed 1 base at V and 6 bases at J, leaving 6 bases unmatched. CDR3 residues: CASSLKYQGAEAFF. The CDR3 coding sequence is TGTGCCAGCAGCTTGAAATACCAGGGGGCTGAAGCTTTCTTT.

V gene TRBV5-1 combines with J gene TRBJ2-2; D perhaps matches TRBD2 (5 bases). The germline V gene encodes CDR1 SGHRS and CDR2 YFSETQ. The CDR3 has 15 amino acids. V was shortened by 4 bases and J by 2 bases, with 12 bases between the two germline ends. The CDR3 sequence: CASSAQSGNTGELFF. In DNA form, the CDR3 reads TGCGCCAGCAGCGCCCAAAGCGGTAACACCGGGGAGCTGTTTTTT.

About this clonotype: Since no conserved phenylalanine or tryptophan closes the CDR3, a read error is the likely cause. The J gene is TRBJ2-5, the V gene TRBV6-1; D not certain. The CDR3 loop spans 13 amino acids. The V gene's germline CDR1 is MNHNS and CDR2 SASEGT. Trimming left V 5 bases short and J 5 bases short, with 12 bases between. The CDR3 sequence is CASSRDGEETQYL. For the CDR3, the DNA is TGTGCCAGCAGTAGGGATGGCGAGGAGACCCAGTACCTC.